This TCR beta chain was retrieved from a study of blood T cell repertoires in COVID-19. The table came from immunoSEQ multiplex PCR; TCRdb's copy has only in-frame clones and leaves some out. The table has 120,000 or so clones, roughly 84% seen once. Per germline, CDR1 MNHEY and CDR2 SVGAGI. V shed 11 bases and J shed 1 base, with 12 bases lying between them. The CDR3 is 13 residues long. This clone was seen a single time. The sequenced material came from peripheral blood. The genes are TRBV6-5 and TRBJ1-5, with D perhaps matching TRBD1 (5 bases). The clonotype comes from a woman of 80 years or more with acute or convalescent COVID-19. The CDR3, as DNA: TGTGCCGGAAGGACATCCAGCAATCAGCCCCAGCATTTT. Its protein product is CAGRTSSNQPQHF.